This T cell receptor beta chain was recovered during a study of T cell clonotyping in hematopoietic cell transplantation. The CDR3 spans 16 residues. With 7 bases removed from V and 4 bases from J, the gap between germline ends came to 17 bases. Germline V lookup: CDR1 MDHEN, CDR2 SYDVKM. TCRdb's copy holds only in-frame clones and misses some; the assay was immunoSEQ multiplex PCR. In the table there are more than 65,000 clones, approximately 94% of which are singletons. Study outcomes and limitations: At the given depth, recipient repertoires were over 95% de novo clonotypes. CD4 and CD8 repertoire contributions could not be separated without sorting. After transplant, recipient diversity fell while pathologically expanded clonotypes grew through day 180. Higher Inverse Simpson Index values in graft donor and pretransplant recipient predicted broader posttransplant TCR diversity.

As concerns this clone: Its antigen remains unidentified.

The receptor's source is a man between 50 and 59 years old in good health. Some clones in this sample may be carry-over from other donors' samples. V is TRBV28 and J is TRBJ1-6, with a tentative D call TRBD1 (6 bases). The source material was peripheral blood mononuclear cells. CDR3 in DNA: TGTGCCAGCAACGACTTAGGGGGATCTTATAATTCACCCCTCCACTTT. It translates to CASNDLGGSYNSPLHF.